This TCR beta chain was profiled in a study of shared clonotypes between healthy human individuals. The germline V and J ends were trimmed by 7 bases and 3 bases, with 18 bases remaining between them. This CDR3 spans 15 amino acids. Germline CDR1 and CDR2: MNHEY and SVGAGI. An even split of each subset's genomic DNA across several immunoSEQ plates was performed. Sequenced by immunoSEQ multiplex PCR; TCRdb stores in-frame clones only, minus some. The top ten clones hold less than 15% of a sample with about 470,000 clones, roughly 77% of them seen once. This sequence joins TRBV6-5 and TRBJ2-5; D is perhaps TRBD2 (6 bases). The source is a middle-aged woman in good health. Some clones in this sample may be carry-over from other donors' samples. Sequencing used PBMCs. CDR3 in amino acids: CASIPSFGGKETQYF. For the CDR3, the DNA is TGTGCCAGCATACCCTCGTTCGGGGGTAAAGAGACCCAGTACTTC.